The 5 T cell receptor beta chains below were found in one sample sequenced in a study of response to subunit inactivated influenza vaccine. Each CDR3 protein gets one entry after TCRdb re-called the RT-PCR reads with MiXCR. The sample yields hundreds of thousands of distinct CDR3 sequences, 16% seen once. Material: CD4+ T cells sorted from PBMCs, obtained about 23 months after vaccination. These receptors were taken from a man aged 50-75 years who received an inactivated influenza vaccine.

This clonotype was counted a few times. The chain recombines TRBV20-1 with TRBJ1-1, with 7 bases that match TRBD1. V shed 6 bases, J shed 1 base, and the junction held 8 bases outside the gene matches. Germline CDR1 is DFQATT and CDR2 is SNEGSKA (reference sequence). CDR3 size: 14 residues. CDR3 sequence reads: CSATQGKGNTEAFF. The CDR3 region has the DNA TGCAGTGCGACACAGGGGAAGGGGAACACTGAAGCTTTCTTT.

Points on this clonotype: A clone one base away is much larger, so this may be a read error. This chain connects TRBV4-3 to TRBJ2-7, with 10 bases matching TRBD1. The CDR3 covers 14 residues. V shed 5 bases, J shed 8 bases, and the junction held 9 bases outside the gene matches. Germline lookup yields CDR1 LGHNA and CDR2 YSLEER. CDR3 loop: CASSVGTGDSKQYF. In nucleotides, the CDR3 is TGCGCCAGCAGCGTCGGGACAGGGGACTCGAAGCAGTACTTC.

The CDR3 loop is CSVGTGTGDYGYTF. In DNA form, the CDR3 reads TGCAGCGTGGGAACTGGGACAGGGGACTATGGCTACACCTTC. This chain uses TRBV29-1 with TRBJ1-2, with 10 nucleotides matching TRBD1. This CDR3 has 14 amino acids. CDR1 is SQVTM, CDR2 ANQGSEA, per germline. J lost 3 bases, V lost 6 bases, and 7 bases had no gene match.

This clonotype was seen a handful of times. The chain uses TRBV3-1 and TRBJ2-1; TRBD2 aligns across 9 bases. CDR3 length: 15 residues. Germline CDR1 and CDR2: LGHDT and YNNKEL (reference sequence). The ends lost 4 bases at V and 2 bases at J; junction bases unmatched: 3. The CDR3 DNA is TGTGCCAGCAGCCGAAGCGGGAGGACCTACAATGAGCAGTTCTTC. Translated: CASSRSGRTYNEQFF.

This clonotype was counted a few times. This chain uses TRBV29-1 with TRBJ2-1; D ambiguous. Germline V CDR1 and CDR2: SQVTM, ANQGSEA. The germline V and J ends were trimmed by 4 bases and 7 bases, with 11 bases remaining between them. This CDR3 is built from 12 residues. The CDR3 sequence is CSVGTGGNEQFF. The CDR3 nucleotides are TGCAGCGTTGGGACCGGTGGGAATGAGCAGTTCTTC.